The 15 T cell receptor beta chains in this list originate from one sample, sequenced in a study of early T cells in non-severe SARS-CoV-2 infection. TCRdb called the 5' RACE reads again in MiXCR, with one record for every CDR3 protein. Among 50,000 to 65,000 distinct CDR3 sequences listed, under 15% were seen once. Sequencing was done on a sample of whole blood. Receptor source: an adult who was a healthcare worker with PCR-confirmed SARS-CoV-2 infection or an uninfected control (not recorded which).

There are a few counts of this clonotype. The chain joins TRBV5-1 to TRBJ2-5; possibly TRBD1 for D (5 bases). This CDR3 has 16 amino acids. Trimming cost V 1 base and J 3 bases, with 16 bases left between them. The germline V gene has CDR1 SGHRS and CDR2 YFSETQ. The CDR3 here is CASSLRPRAAEETQYF. CDR3 nucleotide sequence: TGCGCCAGCAGCTTGCGGCCCAGGGCCGCGGAAGAGACCCAGTACTTC.

This clonotype occurred many times. The chain employs TRBV7-2 and TRBJ2-4; D may correspond to TRBD1 or TRBD2 (6 bases each). The V gene's germline CDR1 is SGHTA and CDR2 FQGNSA. The CDR3 extends over 16 amino acids. Between the trimmed V and J ends, which lost 0 bases and 2 bases, there was a span of 11 bases. CDR3 bases: TGTGCCAGCAGCTTAGCGGGGGGCATATCCAAAAACATTCAGTACTTC. It yields the protein CASSLAGGISKNIQYF.

This chain links TRBV6-5 with TRBJ1-1; 10 nucleotides agree with TRBD1. CDR3 length: 13 residues. CDR1 MNHEY and CDR2 SVGAGI come from the germline V gene. V dropped 6 bases and J dropped 8; count of bases not matched to a gene: 6. The CDR3 DNA sequence: TGTGCCAGCAGGCCGACAGGGGGCAGGGAAGCTTTCTTT. This sequence encodes CASRPTGGREAFF.

This clonotype was picked up a small number of times. J is TRBJ2-1 and V is TRBV18; 9 bases match TRBD2. This CDR3 has 17 residues. V dropped 3 bases and J dropped 3; count of bases not matched to a gene: 9. In germline, CDR1 is KGHSH, CDR2 LQKENI. CDR3 sequence (DNA): TGTGCCAGCTCACCTAAAAGGCTAGCGGGGAGCTACAATGAGCAGTTCTTC. Its translation: CASSPKRLAGSYNEQFF.

As for this clonotype: This may arise from a read error, as a much more abundant clone is one base away. The V gene is TRBV12-3 or TRBV12-4, the J gene TRBJ2-1; TRBD2 aligns across 9 bases. Losses at the gene ends were 6 bases for V and 6 bases for J; bases not matched to a gene: 15. CDR3 length: 17 amino acids. CDR3 in DNA: TGTGCCAGCAGCTCAAGGCCAGGACTAGCGACGTTCAATGAGCAGTTCTTC. This translates into CASSSRPGLATFNEQFF.

This clonotype was recorded many times. The chain couples TRBV11-2 to TRBJ2-5; D may match TRBD1 or TRBD2 (5 bases each). In germline, CDR1 is SGHAT, CDR2 FQNNGV. The V end was cut by 1 base, the J end by 2 bases, with 14 bases between. The CDR3 consists of 16 residues. CDR3: CASSLAWGIGQETQYF. CDR3 nucleotides: TGTGCCAGCAGCTTAGCTTGGGGGATCGGACAAGAGACCCAGTACTTC.

The J gene is TRBJ1-2, the V gene TRBV6-5, with 10 bases identical to TRBD1. Germline V gene sequence: CDR1 MNHEY, CDR2 SVGAGI. The trim removed 2 bases at V and 4 bases at J, leaving 4 bases unmatched. This CDR3 is built from 15 residues. In nucleotides, the CDR3 is TGTGCCAGCAGTTACAGGGACAGGGGATCCTATGGCTACACCTTC. Protein sequence: CASSYRDRGSYGYTF.

The chain couples TRBV7-2 to TRBJ2-3; 15 positions match TRBD2. This CDR3 is built from 19 residues. CDR1 SGHTA and CDR2 FQGNSA come from the germline V gene. Trimming removed 2 bases from V and 1 base from J; junction bases left unmatched: 7. Written as DNA, the CDR3 is TGTGCCAGCAGCTTAAGTTGGACTAGCGGGGGGGCGGGCACAGATACGCAGTATTTT. Amino acids: CASSLSWTSGGAGTDTQYF.

This chain links TRBV29-1 with TRBJ2-1, with 10 bases aligning to TRBD2. Germline CDR1 and CDR2: SQVTM and ANQGSEA. The CDR3 spans 14 residues. With V trimmed by 6 bases and J by 6 bases, 8 bases remained unmatched. The DNA for the CDR3 is TGCAGCGTCCCCCAGCGGGGGGGCCGCAATGAGCAGTTCTTC. It translates to CSVPQRGGRNEQFF.

This clonotype was recorded a few times. The chain employs TRBV6-6 and TRBJ2-5, with TRBD2 identical over 8 bases. CDR3 size: 11 residues. V was pared by 11 bases and J by 4 bases, with 3 bases of the junction left unmatched. Germline assignment: CDR1 MNHNY and CDR2 SVGAGI (reference sequence). Here the CDR3 reads CAGGLAETQYF. As DNA, the CDR3 is TGTGCCGGAGGACTAGCAGAGACCCAGTACTTC.

This clonotype was seen many times. The V and J genes are TRBV11-2 and TRBJ2-2; no clear D. Trimming took off 1 base at V and 4 bases at J, with 1 base between the two ends. Germline V gene data show CDR1 as SGHAT and CDR2 as FQNNGV. The CDR3 is made up of 12 amino acids. The CDR3 nucleotides are TGTGCCAGCAGCTTAGTCACCGGGGAGCTGTTTTTT. Translation: CASSLVTGELFF.

The sample holds a few counts of this clonotype. V is TRBV29-1 and J is TRBJ2-1, with a tentative D call TRBD1 (6 bases). Trimming took off 1 base at V and 4 bases at J, with 17 bases between the two ends. CDR3 length: 16 amino acids. Looked up from germline, CDR1 is SQVTM and CDR2 is ANQGSEA. The CDR3 coding sequence is TGCAGCGTTGAAGGAACGCGGACAGAGAATTACAATGAGCAGTTCTTC. Protein sequence: CSVEGTRTENYNEQFF.

This clonotype occurred many times. The CDR3 loop is CASSPRSRDNYGYTF. In DNA form, the CDR3 reads TGTGCCAGCTCACCGCGTTCCAGGGACAACTATGGCTACACCTTC. The chain is built from TRBV18 and TRBJ1-2, with D perhaps TRBD1 (5 bases). This CDR3 is 15 amino acids long. V was trimmed by 3 bases and J by 2 bases, leaving 13 bases between them. CDR1 is KGHSH and CDR2 is LQKENI in the germline V gene.

The V and J genes are TRBV29-1 and TRBJ1-2; D ambiguous. The CDR3 loop spans 12 amino acids. Per the germline V gene, CDR1 is SQVTM and CDR2 is ANQGSEA. V was shortened by 4 bases and J by 2 bases, with 8 bases between the two germline ends. The DNA of the CDR3 is TGCAGCGTTGTAATAGGGAACTATGGCTACACCTTC. Protein: CSVVIGNYGYTF.

The gene calls are TRBV10-3 and TRBJ2-7; tentatively, D is TRBD2 (6 bases). CDR3 length: 15 residues. Germline CDR1 reads ENHRY; CDR2 reads SYGVKD. V was clipped by 2 bases and J by 3 bases, with 14 bases between them. The CDR3 DNA reads as TGTGCCATCAGTGAGCTAATGTTGGGGGGCTACGAGCAGTACTTC. Amino acids: CAISELMLGGYEQYF.